This is a list of T cell receptor beta chains from one sample in a study of cytomegalovirus exposure and HLA in healthy donors. Measured with immunoSEQ multiplex PCR; TCRdb has only the in-frame clones, and not every one. This sample yields roughly 98,000 clones, of which under 80% are seen a single time; 2% to 2.5% belongs to the top ten. The sample was PBMCs. These TCRs come from a man in his forties in good health and CMV-seronegative. Both conserved end residues are part of each CDR3. The order of the fields is V gene, D gene, clone size, J gene, CDR3 protein, CDR3 DNA. D genes are given only for firm matches. Some rows mark clone size as missing; the rest say once, few, many or name a class of expanded clone.

v_gene: TRBV19; d_gene: .; abundance: .; j_gene: TRBJ1-1; CDR3aa: CASSPPPLIEAFF; CDR3nt: TGTGCCAGTAGTCCCCCACCACTAATAGAAGCTTTCTTT
v_gene: TRBV28; d_gene: .; abundance: .; j_gene: TRBJ1-1; CDR3aa: CASLGGGLNTEAFF; CDR3nt: TGTGCCAGCTTAGGGGGGGGATTGAACACTGAAGCTTTCTTT
v_gene: TRBV19; d_gene: TRBD2; abundance: .; j_gene: TRBJ2-1; CDR3aa: CASSIAGGYLGEQFF; CDR3nt: TGTGCCAGTAGTATAGCGGGAGGGTACTTGGGTGAGCAGTTCTTC
v_gene: TRBV9; d_gene: .; abundance: .; j_gene: TRBJ2-1; CDR3aa: CASSVGSIIDEQFF; CDR3nt: TGTGCCAGCAGCGTAGGGAGCATCATCGATGAGCAGTTCTTC
v_gene: TRBV11-2; d_gene: TRBD1; abundance: once; j_gene: TRBJ1-1; CDR3aa: CASSSGQGRSEAFF; CDR3nt: TGTGCCAGCAGCTCGGGACAGGGGAGGTCTGAAGCTTTCTTT
v_gene: TRBV30; d_gene: TRBD1; abundance: .; j_gene: TRBJ2-1; CDR3aa: CAHSTGMGRQFF; CDR3nt: TGTGCCCACTCGACAGGGATGGGAAGGCAGTTCTTC
v_gene: TRBV19; d_gene: TRBD2; abundance: .; j_gene: TRBJ2-7; CDR3aa: CATRGLARYEQYF; CDR3nt: TGTGCCACTAGGGGACTAGCGCGTTACGAGCAGTACTTC
v_gene: TRBV10-3; d_gene: TRBD1; abundance: .; j_gene: TRBJ2-7; CDR3aa: CAISLADRYEQYF; CDR3nt: TGTGCCATCAGCCTCGCGGACAGGTACGAGCAGTACTTC
v_gene: TRBV19; d_gene: TRBD2; abundance: .; j_gene: TRBJ2-1; CDR3aa: CASSTPREGIYNEQFF; CDR3nt: TGTGCCAGTAGTACCCCACGGGAGGGAATCTACAATGAGCAGTTCTTC
v_gene: TRBV5-6; d_gene: .; abundance: .; j_gene: TRBJ2-7; CDR3aa: CASSSLYGIYEQYF; CDR3nt: TGTGCCAGCAGCTCACTCTACGGGATCTACGAGCAGTACTTC
v_gene: TRBV13; d_gene: .; abundance: .; j_gene: TRBJ1-5; CDR3aa: CASSLGQGLGQPQHF; CDR3nt: TGTGCCAGCAGCTTAGGCCAGGGGCTGGGTCAGCCCCAGCATTTT
v_gene: TRBV7-9; d_gene: .; abundance: .; j_gene: TRBJ1-4; CDR3aa: CASSPRNEKLFF; CDR3nt: TGTGCCAGCAGCCCCCGGAATGAAAAACTGTTTTTT
v_gene: TRBV30; d_gene: .; abundance: .; j_gene: TRBJ1-1; CDR3aa: CAWSVRPPGWDTEAFF; CDR3nt: TGTGCCTGGAGTGTACGTCCCCCAGGGTGGGACACTGAAGCTTTCTTT
v_gene: TRBV6-6; d_gene: .; abundance: .; j_gene: TRBJ2-7; CDR3aa: CASSSAGETYEQYF; CDR3nt: TGTGCCAGCAGTTCGGCAGGGGAAACCTACGAGCAGTACTTC
v_gene: TRBV13; d_gene: TRBD2; abundance: .; j_gene: TRBJ2-7; CDR3aa: CASSLGLANTYEQYF; CDR3nt: TGTGCCAGCAGCTTGGGACTAGCGAATACCTACGAGCAGTACTTC
v_gene: TRBV4-3; d_gene: .; abundance: .; j_gene: TRBJ2-2; CDR3aa: CASSQGRDPLWSTGELFF; CDR3nt: TGCGCCAGCAGCCAAGGGAGGGACCCGCTTTGGAGCACCGGGGAGCTGTTTTTT
v_gene: TRBV7-9; d_gene: TRBD1; abundance: .; j_gene: TRBJ2-6; CDR3aa: CASSLEGAVLTF; CDR3nt: TGTGCCAGCAGCTTAGAGGGGGCCGTCCTGACTTTC
v_gene: TRBV6-4; d_gene: TRBD1; abundance: few; j_gene: TRBJ1-1; CDR3aa: CASSDGQGSTEAFF; CDR3nt: TGTGCCAGCAGTGACGGACAGGGGAGTACTGAAGCTTTCTTT
v_gene: TRBV9; d_gene: .; abundance: .; j_gene: TRBJ1-3; CDR3aa: CASSGYTGPNSGNTIYF; CDR3nt: TGTGCCAGCAGCGGATACACAGGGCCCAACTCTGGAAACACCATATATTTT
v_gene: TRBV5-1; d_gene: .; abundance: .; j_gene: TRBJ2-1; CDR3aa: CASSLGAGGPTNEQFF; CDR3nt: TGCGCCAGCAGCTTGGGGGCAGGGGGGCCGACCAATGAGCAGTTCTTC
v_gene: TRBV10-1; d_gene: TRBD2; abundance: .; j_gene: TRBJ2-5; CDR3aa: CASTLAGEQETQYF; CDR3nt: TGCGCCAGCACGTTAGCGGGGGAACAAGAGACCCAGTACTTC
v_gene: TRBV29-1; d_gene: .; abundance: .; j_gene: TRBJ1-1; CDR3aa: CSVEERGTEAFF; CDR3nt: TGCAGCGTTGAAGAACGGGGCACTGAAGCTTTCTTT
v_gene: TRBV5-1; d_gene: .; abundance: .; j_gene: TRBJ2-3; CDR3aa: CASSLDTPSTDTQYF; CDR3nt: TGCGCCAGCAGCTTGGACACCCCTAGCACAGATACGCAGTATTTT
v_gene: TRBV10-3; d_gene: .; abundance: .; j_gene: TRBJ2-2; CDR3aa: CAIRELGDTGELFF; CDR3nt: TGTGCCATCAGAGAATTAGGGGACACCGGGGAGCTGTTTTTT
v_gene: TRBV7-9; d_gene: TRBD2; abundance: .; j_gene: TRBJ2-5; CDR3aa: CSSSFRAGVTRETQYF; CDR3nt: TGTTCCAGCAGCTTTCGGGCGGGAGTAACCCGGGAGACCCAGTACTTC
v_gene: TRBV13; d_gene: .; abundance: .; j_gene: TRBJ1-5; CDR3aa: CASSPTVNQPQHF; CDR3nt: TGTGCCAGCAGCCCAACAGTTAATCAGCCCCAGCATTTT
v_gene: TRBV14; d_gene: TRBD2; abundance: .; j_gene: TRBJ2-2; CDR3aa: CASSLSGATGELFF; CDR3nt: TGTGCCAGCAGCCTTAGCGGGGCCACCGGGGAGCTGTTTTTT
v_gene: TRBV2; d_gene: TRBD1; abundance: .; j_gene: TRBJ2-2; CDR3aa: CASSERTGETGELFF; CDR3nt: TGTGCCAGCAGTGAGAGGACAGGCGAGACCGGGGAGCTGTTTTTT
v_gene: TRBV7-6; d_gene: .; abundance: .; j_gene: TRBJ2-1; CDR3aa: CASSLLSVSEQFF; CDR3nt: TGTGCCAGCAGCTTACTCTCCGTCAGTGAGCAGTTCTTC
v_gene: TRBV28; d_gene: .; abundance: .; j_gene: TRBJ2-3; CDR3aa: CASRRPGTDTQYF; CDR3nt: TGTGCCAGCAGGCGCCCTGGCACAGATACGCAGTATTTT
v_gene: TRBV9; d_gene: TRBD2; abundance: .; j_gene: TRBJ2-5; CDR3aa: CASSLGASGGLFQETQYF; CDR3nt: TGTGCCAGCTCCTTAGGGGCTAGCGGGGGGCTTTTCCAAGAGACCCAGTACTTC
v_gene: TRBV2; d_gene: .; abundance: .; j_gene: TRBJ2-7; CDR3aa: CASSEARGGGIEQYF; CDR3nt: TGTGCCAGCAGTGAAGCTCGAGGAGGCGGGATCGAGCAGTACTTC
v_gene: TRBV7-9; d_gene: TRBD1; abundance: .; j_gene: TRBJ2-5; CDR3aa: CASSLVAHRDSDQETQYF; CDR3nt: TGTGCCAGCAGCTTAGTGGCCCACCGGGACAGCGACCAAGAGACCCAGTACTTC
v_gene: TRBV7-9; d_gene: .; abundance: .; j_gene: TRBJ2-4; CDR3aa: CASSYDSAKNIQYF; CDR3nt: TGTGCCAGCAGCTATGACAGTGCCAAAAACATTCAGTACTTC
v_gene: TRBV4-3; d_gene: .; abundance: .; j_gene: TRBJ2-1; CDR3aa: CASSQTQGAGGIF; CDR3nt: TGCGCCAGCAGCCAAACCCAAGGTGCCGGCGGGATCTTC
v_gene: TRBV7-9; d_gene: .; abundance: .; j_gene: TRBJ1-3; CDR3aa: CSSSFGGSGNTIYF; CDR3nt: TGTTCCAGCAGCTTCGGTGGTTCTGGAAACACCATATATTTT
v_gene: TRBV29-1; d_gene: .; abundance: .; j_gene: TRBJ2-5; CDR3aa: CSVEMSSHEETQYF; CDR3nt: TGCAGCGTTGAAATGTCCTCTCACGAGGAGACCCAGTACTTC
v_gene: TRBV5-1; d_gene: .; abundance: .; j_gene: TRBJ2-5; CDR3aa: CASSFSGQQETQYF; CDR3nt: TGCGCCAGCAGCTTTTCCGGACAGCAAGAGACCCAGTACTTC
v_gene: TRBV7-2; d_gene: .; abundance: .; j_gene: TRBJ2-7; CDR3aa: CASSLGRQAPYEQYF; CDR3nt: TGTGCCAGCAGCTTAGGCCGCCAGGCCCCCTACGAGCAGTACTTC
v_gene: TRBV5-4; d_gene: .; abundance: few; j_gene: TRBJ2-1; CDR3aa: CASSFDRNNEQFF; CDR3nt: TGTGCCAGCAGCTTTGACAGGAACAATGAGCAGTTCTTC